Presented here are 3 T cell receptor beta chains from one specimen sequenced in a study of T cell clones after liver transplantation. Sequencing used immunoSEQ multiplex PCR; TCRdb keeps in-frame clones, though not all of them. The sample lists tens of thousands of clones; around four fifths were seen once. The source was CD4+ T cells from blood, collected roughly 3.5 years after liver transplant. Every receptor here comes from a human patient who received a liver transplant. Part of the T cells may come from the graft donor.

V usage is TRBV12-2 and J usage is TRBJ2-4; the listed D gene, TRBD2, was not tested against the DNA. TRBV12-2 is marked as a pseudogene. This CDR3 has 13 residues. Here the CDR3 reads CEGASGRVNIQYF. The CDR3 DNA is TGTGAGGGGGCTAGCGGGAGGGTAAACATTCAGTACTTC.

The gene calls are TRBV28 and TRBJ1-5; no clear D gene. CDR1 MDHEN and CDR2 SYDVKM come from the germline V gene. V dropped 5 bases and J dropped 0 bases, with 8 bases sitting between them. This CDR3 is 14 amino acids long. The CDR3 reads CASSPWISNQPQHF. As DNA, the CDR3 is TGTGCCAGCAGTCCTTGGATTAGCAATCAGCCCCAGCATTTT.

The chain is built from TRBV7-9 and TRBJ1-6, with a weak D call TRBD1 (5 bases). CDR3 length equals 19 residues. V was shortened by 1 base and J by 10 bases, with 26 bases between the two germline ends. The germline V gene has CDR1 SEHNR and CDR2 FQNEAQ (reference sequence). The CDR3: CASSLGPIGGIGLRSPLHF. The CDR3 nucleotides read TGTGCCAGCAGCTTAGGCCCCATTGGGGGAATCGGTCTAAGGTCACCCCTCCACTTT.